Presented here are 27 T cell receptor beta chains from one specimen sequenced in a study of shared clonotypes between healthy human individuals. Repertoires were generated with immunoSEQ multiplex PCR, while TCRdb's copy carries only in-frame clones and drops some. This table holds millions of clones, more than 80% found once. What was sequenced was naive CD4+ T cells sorted from blood. This sample's subset: CD45RA+ positively selected. The receptors derive from a man aged 18 to 30 in good health.

This clone was seen only once. The chain combines TRBV5-4 with TRBJ2-3; D is unclear. Between the trimmed V and J ends, which lost 0 bases and 4 bases, there was a span of 12 bases. The CDR3 contains 15 residues. CDR1 and CDR2 (germline): SGHNT, YYREEE (reference sequence). The CDR3 protein is CASSLGGGGPDTQYF. The CDR3 DNA is TGTGCCAGCAGCTTGGGGGGTGGTGGGCCAGATACGCAGTATTTT.

The chain couples TRBV4-1 to TRBJ2-3; possibly TRBD2 for D (6 bases). The ends were cut back, 0 bases at V and 8 bases at J, with 21 bases in the middle. Germline V lookup: CDR1 MGHRA, CDR2 YSYEKL. The CDR3 consists of 17 residues. The CDR3, as DNA: TGCGCCAGCAGCCAAGAGAGACTGATGGGGGGTGGTGGTACGCAGTATTTT. Encoded protein: CASSQERLMGGGGTQYF.

This chain connects TRBV6-1 to TRBJ2-7, with D perhaps given as TRBD1 or TRBD2 (5 bases each). Germline CDR1 reads MNHNS; CDR2 reads SASEGT. Trimming pared 8 bases from V and 3 bases from J, leaving 14 bases between. The CDR3 is made up of 13 amino acids. For the CDR3, the DNA is TGTGCCAGCTCGGGGCAGGACTTCTACGAGCAGTACTTC. It translates to CASSGQDFYEQYF.

This clone was recorded only once. The chain couples TRBV4-1 to TRBJ2-1; D uncertain. Between the trimmed V and J ends, which lost 1 base and 4 bases, there was a span of 11 bases. The CDR3 runs 15 residues. From germline, CDR1 is MGHRA and CDR2 YSYEKL. The CDR3 region has the DNA TGCGCCAGCAGCCAAGGTGGCCAGGTTTACAATGAGCAGTTCTTC. Its protein product is CASSQGGQVYNEQFF.

The chain employs TRBV6-1 and TRBJ2-3; no reliable D call. CDR3 length equals 15 residues. V lost 8 bases and J lost 0, with 15 bases in between. The germline CDR1 and CDR2 sequences are MNHNS and SASEGT. The CDR3, as DNA: TGTGCCAGCGGTGCCTACAGAGCTAGCACAGATACGCAGTATTTT. Its protein is CASGAYRASTDTQYF.

V is TRBV7-5 and J is TRBJ2-5. TRBV7-5 is listed as a pseudogene. This CDR3 spans 15 amino acids. The CDR3 coding sequence is TGTGCCAGAAGCTCTAATACGCGCAGCCAAGAGACCCAGTACTTC. The encoded protein is CARSSNTRSQETQYF.

This chain links TRBV5-4 with TRBJ2-7; D uncertain. The CDR3 runs 14 residues. Germline assignment: CDR1 SGHNT and CDR2 YYREEE (reference sequence). V lost 3 bases and J 2 bases, leaving 12 bases between the germline ends. CDR3 sequence reads: CASSSRMGTYEQYF. CDR3 sequence (DNA): TGTGCCAGCAGCTCGCGCATGGGGACCTACGAGCAGTACTTC.

The rearrangement uses TRBV11-3 and TRBJ1-1; 10 bases match TRBD1. Germline V gene lookup returns CDR1 SGHNT and CDR2 YENEEA. The CDR3 spans 16 residues. J gave up 1 base and V 1 base, and 3 bases lay outside the gene matches. In DNA form, the CDR3 reads TGTGCCAGCAGCTTAGGACAGGGGGCTGGGAACACTGAAGCTTTCTTT. Translating gives CASSLGQGAGNTEAFF.

The chain links TRBV6-6 to TRBJ2-2; tentatively, D is TRBD1 (6 bases). CDR3 length equals 15 residues. Trimming removed 8 bases at V and 0 bases at J, with 13 bases between. Germline values: CDR1 MNHNY, CDR2 SVGAGI (reference sequence). For the CDR3, the DNA is TGTGCCAGCTCTAGAGGGACAACGAACACCGGGGAGCTGTTTTTT. Translating it yields CASSRGTTNTGELFF.

This clone turned up a few times. The chain couples TRBV30 to TRBJ2-5, with 10 bases lining up with TRBD2. With 2 bases clipped from V and 7 bases from J, the junction kept 13 bases outside the gene matches. This CDR3 spans 16 amino acids. Germline CDR1 is GTSNPN and CDR2 is SVGIG (reference sequence). The CDR3: CAWSLLAGATVRTQYF. CDR3 DNA: TGTGCCTGGAGTCTCCTAGCGGGAGCTACCGTACGGACCCAGTACTTC.

The chain joins TRBV11-2 to TRBJ2-3, with 8 bases aligning to TRBD2. After removal of 1 base from V and 5 bases from J, the junction contained 8 bases not matched to a gene. Looked up from germline, CDR1 is SGHAT and CDR2 is FQNNGV. The CDR3 has 16 amino acids. The CDR3 is CASSLVVGGAIDTQYF. The CDR3, as DNA: TGTGCCAGCAGCTTAGTCGTCGGGGGGGCGATAGATACGCAGTATTTT.

The chain uses TRBV30 and TRBJ2-3; no definite D call. Germline CDR1 and CDR2: GTSNPN and SVGIG (reference sequence). The CDR3 is made up of 16 amino acids. V lost 1 base to trimming and J lost 0 bases, with 14 bases between them. The CDR3 spells CAWSGNGQTSTDTQYF. The CDR3 bases are TGTGCCTGGAGTGGAAATGGGCAGACTAGCACAGATACGCAGTATTTT.

This clone was detected only once. This chain joins TRBV30 and TRBJ1-2, with 8 bases identical to TRBD1. The V and J ends lost 8 bases and 0 bases, in that order; junction bases with no gene match: 11. CDR1 is GTSNPN, CDR2 SVGIG, per germline (reference sequence). The CDR3 loop spans 15 amino acids. The CDR3 here is CAHGQGKGSNYGYTF. The CDR3 nucleotides are TGTGCCCATGGACAGGGTAAAGGGTCTAACTATGGCTACACCTTC.

This clone showed up just once. The CDR3 DNA follows: TGTGCCAGCAGTTACAGCCCCGGGACCACTGGAAACACCATATATTTT. Its translation: CASSYSPGTTGNTIYF. The chain uses TRBV6-5 and TRBJ1-3, with D tentatively TRBD1 (5 bases). The germline V and J ends were trimmed by 2 bases and 2 bases, with 13 bases remaining between them. From germline, CDR1 is MNHEY and CDR2 SVGAGI. This CDR3 comprises 16 residues.

This clone was recorded once. The genes are TRBV5-4 and TRBJ2-2; the match to TRBD1 covers 10 bases. In germline, CDR1 is SGHNT, CDR2 YYREEE (reference sequence). This CDR3 spans 16 amino acids. The V segment lost 5 bases and the J segment 4 bases; nucleotides outside the gene matches: 8. Here the CDR3 reads CASSPRQGAGTGELFF. The CDR3 nucleotides read TGTGCCAGCAGTCCTAGACAGGGGGCGGGCACCGGGGAGCTGTTTTTT.

The chain employs TRBV6-4 and TRBJ1-5; 8 bases agree with TRBD1. The CDR3 runs to 15 residues. Looked up from germline, CDR1 is MRHNA and CDR2 is SNTAGT. J lost 7 bases, V lost 1 base, and 6 bases had no gene match. This chain's CDR3 is CASSDFGQGRQPQHF. Written as DNA, the CDR3 is TGTGCCAGCAGTGACTTCGGACAGGGTAGGCAGCCCCAGCATTTT.

This chain joins TRBV19 and TRBJ2-5; 9 positions agree with TRBD1. The CDR3 covers 15 residues. CDR1 is LNHDA and CDR2 is SQIVND in the germline V gene (reference sequence). V dropped 5 bases and J dropped 5; count of bases not matched to a gene: 9. CDR3 sequence reads: CASSPLDRGLETQYF. Here the CDR3 DNA reads TGTGCCAGTAGTCCCCTGGACAGGGGCTTGGAGACCCAGTACTTC.

This clone was seen a handful of times. The chain is built from TRBV7-2 and TRBJ1-4; D is unresolved. The germline V and J ends were trimmed by 3 bases and 8 bases, with 16 bases remaining between them. The CDR3 sequence is 15 residues long. The germline V gene has CDR1 SGHTA and CDR2 FQGNSA. The CDR3 spells CASSFLDFEEEKLFF. Written as DNA, the CDR3 is TGTGCCAGCAGCTTCCTAGATTTTGAAGAGGAAAAACTGTTTTTT.

This chain links TRBV7-2 with TRBJ1-2; no firm D call. The length of the CDR3 is 12 residues. With 3 bases removed from V and 6 bases from J, the gap between germline ends came to 8 bases. Germline CDR1 and CDR2: SGHTA and FQGNSA. CDR3 residues: CASSFLINGYTF. The CDR3 DNA reads as TGTGCCAGCAGCTTCCTCATCAATGGCTACACCTTC. The full variable domain, completed using reference TRBV7-2 and TRBJ1-2, is GAGVSQSPSNKVTEKGKDVELRCDPISGHTALYWYRQSLGQGLEFLIYFQGNSAPDKSGLPSDRFSAERTGGSVSTLTIQRTQQEDSAVYLCASSFLINGYTFGSGTRLTVV.

In nucleotides, the CDR3 is TGTGCCAGCAGCTTAAATGAGAACACTGAAGCTTTCTTT. It yields the protein CASSLNENTEAFF. This rearrangement joins TRBV11-2 to TRBJ1-1; unclear D gene. This CDR3 is built from 13 residues. The germline CDR1 and CDR2 sequences are SGHAT and FQNNGV. Trimming left V 2 bases short and J 1 base short, with 5 bases between.

V gene TRBV5-1 combines with J gene TRBJ2-4; TRBD1 aligns across 9 bases. With V trimmed by 3 bases and J by 1 base, 5 bases remained unmatched. Germline lookup yields CDR1 SGHRS and CDR2 YFSETQ. The CDR3 sequence is 16 residues long. The chain's CDR3 is CASSSMTGGAKNIQYF. The CDR3 DNA sequence: TGCGCCAGCAGCTCCATGACAGGGGGGGCCAAAAACATTCAGTACTTC. Full variable domain (outside the CDR3, taken from reference TRBV5-1 and TRBJ2-4): KAGVTQTPRYLIKTRGQQVTLSCSPISGHRSVSWYQQTPGQGLQFLFEYFSETQRNKGNFPGRFSGRQFSNSRSEMNVSTLELGDSALYLCASSSMTGGAKNIQYFGAGTRLSVL.

This chain joins TRBV18 and TRBJ1-5; 9 bases match TRBD1. From germline, CDR1 is KGHSH and CDR2 LQKENI. The junction had 15 bases not matched to a gene; V was cut back by 6 bases and J by 6 bases. The CDR3 is 17 amino acids. The CDR3: CASSAVPGQGFGQPQHF. DNA of the CDR3: TGTGCCAGCTCGGCAGTCCCGGGACAGGGATTCGGTCAGCCCCAGCATTTT.

The chain combines TRBV7-2 with TRBJ1-3; TRBD1 matches 8 bases. Germline-derived CDR1 and CDR2 are SGHTA and FQGNSA. Trimming removed 1 base from V and 4 bases from J; junction bases left unmatched: 3. The CDR3 loop spans 15 amino acids. The CDR3 DNA reads as TGTGCCAGCAGCTTAGGCAGGGGGCAAGGAAACACCATATATTTT. Translation: CASSLGRGQGNTIYF.

This chain links TRBV9 with TRBJ2-2, with D possibly being TRBD2 (6 bases). The germline CDR1 and CDR2 sequences are SGDLS and YYNGEE. Trimming took off 3 bases at V and 1 base at J, with 16 bases between the two ends. The CDR3 is 17 amino acids. The CDR3 reads CASSGGGHTWNTGELFF. DNA of the CDR3: TGTGCCAGCAGCGGGGGAGGCCACACTTGGAACACCGGGGAGCTGTTTTTT.

J is TRBJ1-3 and V is TRBV2; no reliable D call. Germline V CDR1 and CDR2: SNHLY, FYNNEI. The ends were cut back, 6 bases at V and 8 bases at J, with 11 bases in the middle. The CDR3 loop spans 12 amino acids. Written as DNA, the CDR3 is TGTGCCAGCAGACCTGATAGGGACACCATATATTTT. This codes for CASRPDRDTIYF.

The chain has TRBV6-5 and TRBJ2-1, with 7 nucleotides matching TRBD2. Germline V gene data show CDR1 as MNHEY and CDR2 as SVGAGI. The V and J ends lost 7 bases and 8 bases, in that order; junction bases with no gene match: 5. CDR3 length: 12 amino acids. The CDR3 nucleotides read TGTGCCAGCAAGCGCGGGGGTGATGAGCAGTTCTTC. Its translation: CASKRGGDEQFF.

This chain connects TRBV6-1 to TRBJ1-2; tentative D call: TRBD1 (6 bases). Germline values: CDR1 MNHNS, CDR2 SASEGT. This CDR3 spans 15 amino acids. V gave up 4 bases and J gave up 4 bases, with 16 bases separating them. The DNA of the CDR3 is TGTGCCAGCAGTGGGGGGCGAGGATCGCCCTATGGCTACACCTTC. Translated: CASSGGRGSPYGYTF.